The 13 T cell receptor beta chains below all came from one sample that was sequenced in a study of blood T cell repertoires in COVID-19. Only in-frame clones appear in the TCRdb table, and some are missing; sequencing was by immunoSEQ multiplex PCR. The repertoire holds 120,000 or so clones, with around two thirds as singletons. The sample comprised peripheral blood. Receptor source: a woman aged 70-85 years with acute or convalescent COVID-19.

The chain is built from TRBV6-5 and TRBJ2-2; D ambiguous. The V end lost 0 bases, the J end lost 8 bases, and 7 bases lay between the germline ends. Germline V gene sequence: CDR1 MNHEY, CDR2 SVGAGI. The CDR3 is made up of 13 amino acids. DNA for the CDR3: TGTGCCAGCAGTTACTCACTTTGGGGGGAGCTGTTTTTT. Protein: CASSYSLWGELFF.

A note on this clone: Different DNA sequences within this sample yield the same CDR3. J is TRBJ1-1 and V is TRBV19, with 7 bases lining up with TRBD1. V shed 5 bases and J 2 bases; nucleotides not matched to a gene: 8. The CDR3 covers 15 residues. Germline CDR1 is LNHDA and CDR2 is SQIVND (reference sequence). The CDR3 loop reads CASSPLDRVNTEAFF. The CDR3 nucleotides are TGTGCCAGTAGTCCCCTCGACAGGGTAAACACTGAAGCTTTCTTT.

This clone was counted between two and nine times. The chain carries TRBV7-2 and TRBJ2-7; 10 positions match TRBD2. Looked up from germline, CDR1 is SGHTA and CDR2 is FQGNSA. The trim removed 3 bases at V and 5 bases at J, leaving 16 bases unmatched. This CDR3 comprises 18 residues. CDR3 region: CASSFDVLAGGSTDEQYF. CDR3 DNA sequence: TGTGCCAGCAGCTTCGATGTCTTAGCGGGGGGATCCACCGACGAGCAGTACTTC.

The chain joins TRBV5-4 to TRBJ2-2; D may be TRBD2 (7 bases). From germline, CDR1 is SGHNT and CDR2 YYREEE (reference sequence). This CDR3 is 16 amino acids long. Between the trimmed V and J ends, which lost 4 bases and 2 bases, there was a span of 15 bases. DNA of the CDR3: TGTGCCAGCAGCGCGCCGGGGGGCACCAACACCGGGGAGCTGTTTTTT. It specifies CASSAPGGTNTGELFF.

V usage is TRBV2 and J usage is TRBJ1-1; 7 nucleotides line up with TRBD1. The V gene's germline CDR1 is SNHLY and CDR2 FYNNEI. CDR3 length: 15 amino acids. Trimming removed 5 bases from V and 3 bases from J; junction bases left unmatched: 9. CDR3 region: CASSLQGIGHTEAFF. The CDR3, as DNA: TGTGCCAGCAGTTTACAGGGGATAGGGCACACTGAAGCTTTCTTT.

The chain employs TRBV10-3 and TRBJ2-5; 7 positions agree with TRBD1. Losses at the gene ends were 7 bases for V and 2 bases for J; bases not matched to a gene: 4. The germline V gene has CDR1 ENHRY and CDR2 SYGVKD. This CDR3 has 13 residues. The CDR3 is CAITRDRQETQYF. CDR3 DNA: TGTGCCATCACCAGGGACAGACAAGAGACCCAGTACTTC.

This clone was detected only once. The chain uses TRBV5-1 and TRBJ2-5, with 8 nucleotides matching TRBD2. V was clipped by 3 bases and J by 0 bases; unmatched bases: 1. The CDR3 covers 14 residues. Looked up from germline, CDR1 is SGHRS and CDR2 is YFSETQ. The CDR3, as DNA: TGCGCCAGCAGCTCCGGGGGGGACCAAGAGACCCAGTACTTC. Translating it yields CASSSGGDQETQYF.

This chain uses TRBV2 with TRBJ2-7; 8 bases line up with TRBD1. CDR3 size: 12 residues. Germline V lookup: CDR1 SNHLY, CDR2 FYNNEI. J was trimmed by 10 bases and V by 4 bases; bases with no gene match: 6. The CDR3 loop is CASSVVTGDQYF. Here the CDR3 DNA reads TGTGCCAGCAGTGTGGTGACAGGGGACCAGTACTTC.

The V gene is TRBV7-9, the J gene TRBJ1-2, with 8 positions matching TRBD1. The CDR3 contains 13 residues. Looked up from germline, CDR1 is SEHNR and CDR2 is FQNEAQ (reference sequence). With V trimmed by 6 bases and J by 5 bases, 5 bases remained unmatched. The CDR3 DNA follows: TGTGCCAGCAGTTGGACAGGGTCATATGGCTACACCTTC. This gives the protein CASSWTGSYGYTF.

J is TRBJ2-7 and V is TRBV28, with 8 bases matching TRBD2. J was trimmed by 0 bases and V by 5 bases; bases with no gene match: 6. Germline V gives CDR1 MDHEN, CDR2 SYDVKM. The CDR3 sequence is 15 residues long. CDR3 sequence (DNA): TGTGCCAGCAGTCTTTTAGCGGGGAGCTCCTACGAGCAGTACTTC. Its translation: CASSLLAGSSYEQYF.

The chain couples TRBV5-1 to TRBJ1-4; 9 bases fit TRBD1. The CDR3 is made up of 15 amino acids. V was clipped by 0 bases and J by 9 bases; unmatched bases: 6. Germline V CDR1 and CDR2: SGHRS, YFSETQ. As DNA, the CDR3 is TGCGCCAGCAGCTTGGGGGGACAGGGACGGAAAAAACTGTTTTTT. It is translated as CASSLGGQGRKKLFF.

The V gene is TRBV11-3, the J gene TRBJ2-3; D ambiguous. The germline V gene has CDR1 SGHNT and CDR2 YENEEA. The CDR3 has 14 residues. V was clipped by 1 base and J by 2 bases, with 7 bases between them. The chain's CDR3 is CASSLAGTTDTQYF. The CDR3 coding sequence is TGTGCCAGCAGCTTAGCGGGTACCACAGATACGCAGTATTTT.

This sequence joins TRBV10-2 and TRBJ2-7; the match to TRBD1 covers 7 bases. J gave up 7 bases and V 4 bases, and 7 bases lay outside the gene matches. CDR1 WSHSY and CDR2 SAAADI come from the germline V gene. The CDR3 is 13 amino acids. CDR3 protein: CASSGGGEREQYF. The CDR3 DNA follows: TGCGCCAGCAGTGGAGGGGGCGAGAGGGAGCAGTACTTC.